This TCR beta chain was found in a study of blood T cell repertoires in COVID-19. Germline CDR1 reads MDHEN; CDR2 reads SYDVKM. The CDR3 is made up of 17 amino acids. Between the trimmed V and J ends, which lost 3 bases and 3 bases, there was a span of 21 bases. TCRdb's copy holds only in-frame clones and misses some; the assay was immunoSEQ multiplex PCR. The table has some 96,000 clones, around 88% seen once; the top ten hold more than 1.5%. J is TRBJ2-7 and V is TRBV28, with a possible D match to TRBD2 (7 bases). Input material: peripheral blood. This receptor was taken from an older man with acute or convalescent COVID-19. CDR3 nucleotide sequence: TGTGCCAGCAGTTTTGGGGGGGCAGGTTGGGCGAGCTACGAGCAGTACTTC. It encodes CASSFGGAGWASYEQYF.